The rows below give T cell receptor beta chains drawn from one sample of a study of T cells in localized non-small cell lung cancer. Using immunoSEQ multiplex PCR, the repertoire was profiled, and TCRdb retains in-frame clones only, with some absent. The sample contains around 23,000 clones, 90% of which appear only once. The source was peripheral blood, collected before any cancer treatment. Receptors originate from a woman aged 40 to 75 with stage I lung adenocarcinoma. The CDR3 runs from the conserved cysteine through the conserved F or W. Fields, in order: clone size, J gene, D gene, V gene, CDR3 protein, CDR3 DNA. The D gene is left open where the match is weak. Expanded clones are given a class, and other clones once, few, many or no size at all.

clone_size: .; j_call: TRBJ2-1; d_call: .; v_call: TRBV28; cdr3_aa: CASSQPPPYNEQFF; cdr3_nt: TGTGCCAGCAGTCAGCCACCCCCATACAATGAGCAGTTCTTC
clone_size: .; j_call: TRBJ2-1; d_call: .; v_call: TRBV15; cdr3_aa: CATSRARDLTVNEQFF; cdr3_nt: TGTGCCACCAGCAGAGCCCGGGACCTCACAGTGAATGAGCAGTTCTTC
clone_size: .; j_call: TRBJ2-7; d_call: .; v_call: TRBV11-2; cdr3_aa: CASSSHLAPLSYEQYF; cdr3_nt: TGTGCCAGCAGCTCCCACCTAGCGCCACTCTCCTACGAGCAGTACTTC
clone_size: .; j_call: TRBJ2-7; d_call: TRBD1; v_call: TRBV7-2; cdr3_aa: CASSLTGGYEQYF; cdr3_nt: TGTGCCAGCAGCTTAACAGGGGGATACGAGCAGTACTTC
clone_size: .; j_call: TRBJ2-3; d_call: .; v_call: TRBV14; cdr3_aa: CASSQAGRTDTQYF; cdr3_nt: TGTGCCAGCAGCCAGGCGGGTCGCACAGATACGCAGTATTTT
clone_size: once; j_call: TRBJ2-2; d_call: .; v_call: TRBV30; cdr3_aa: CAWFRSRLAKTGELFF; cdr3_nt: TGTGCCTGGTTTCGATCGAGGCTAGCGAAAACCGGGGAGCTGTTTTTT
clone_size: .; j_call: TRBJ2-2; d_call: .; v_call: TRBV19; cdr3_aa: CASSVESFANTGELFF; cdr3_nt: TGTGCCAGTAGTGTAGAATCTTTCGCGAACACCGGGGAGCTGTTTTTT
clone_size: .; j_call: TRBJ2-5; d_call: TRBD2; v_call: TRBV5-1; cdr3_aa: CASSELADQETQYF; cdr3_nt: TGCGCCAGCAGCGAACTAGCGGACCAAGAGACCCAGTACTTC
clone_size: .; j_call: TRBJ2-1; d_call: .; v_call: TRBV30; cdr3_aa: CAWSVLLEQFF; cdr3_nt: TGTGCCTGGAGTGTACTTCTGGAGCAGTTCTTC
clone_size: once; j_call: TRBJ1-3; d_call: TRBD1; v_call: TRBV7-9; cdr3_aa: CASSLKSTGSGNTIYF; cdr3_nt: TGTGCCAGCAGCTTAAAATCGACAGGGTCAGGAAACACCATATATTTT
clone_size: .; j_call: TRBJ2-1; d_call: .; v_call: TRBV19; cdr3_aa: CASSRGQRTNNEQFF; cdr3_nt: TGTGCCAGTAGTAGAGGGCAACGGACCAACAATGAGCAGTTCTTC
clone_size: .; j_call: TRBJ1-2; d_call: .; v_call: TRBV11-3; cdr3_aa: CASSLGGAGYGYTF; cdr3_nt: TGTGCCAGCAGCTTAGGGGGGGCTGGCTATGGCTACACCTTC
clone_size: .; j_call: TRBJ2-1; d_call: .; v_call: TRBV11-3; cdr3_aa: CASSSSVGVYNEQFF; cdr3_nt: .
clone_size: .; j_call: TRBJ2-7; d_call: TRBD2; v_call: TRBV11-3; cdr3_aa: CASSLAGTSGSEQYF; cdr3_nt: TGTGCCAGCAGCTTGGCCGGGACTAGCGGGAGCGAGCAGTACTTC
clone_size: .; j_call: TRBJ2-2; d_call: .; v_call: TRBV19; cdr3_aa: CASSWVITGELFF; cdr3_nt: TGTGCCAGTTCTTGGGTTATCACCGGGGAGCTGTTTTTT
clone_size: once; j_call: TRBJ2-2; d_call: .; v_call: TRBV27; cdr3_aa: CASSPSQGGGELFF; cdr3_nt: TGTGCCAGCAGCCCATCACAGGGAGGTGGGGAGCTGTTTTTT
clone_size: few; j_call: TRBJ1-5; d_call: .; v_call: TRBV27; cdr3_aa: CASSPTEGLRNQPQHF; cdr3_nt: TGTGCCAGCAGTCCCACCGAAGGACTACGCAATCAGCCCCAGCATTTT
clone_size: .; j_call: TRBJ1-5; d_call: .; v_call: TRBV28; cdr3_aa: CASSDVDRGNQPQHF; cdr3_nt: TGTGCCAGCAGTGATGTGGACCGGGGCAATCAGCCCCAGCATTTT
clone_size: .; j_call: TRBJ2-1; d_call: TRBD2; v_call: TRBV5-1; cdr3_aa: CASSLEGTSGRLSEQFF; cdr3_nt: TGCGCCAGCAGCTTGGAGGGGACTAGCGGGAGACTAAGTGAGCAGTTCTTC